The T cell receptor (beta chain) under discussion was sequenced for a study of regulatory and conventional T cells in RAG deficiency. The sorted regulatory T cells were CD4+, CD25-high and CD127-low, with genomic DNA sequenced. Profiled with immunoSEQ multiplex PCR; TCRdb holds only in-frame clones, not every one. The data show roughly 30,000 clones, over 80% seen once. In regard to this clone: Antigen specificity is unknown.

Study outcomes and limitations: Control T-cell subsets had markedly higher Shannon entropy and lower Simpson indices than RAG-deficient patients.

The same data also went into a second study, on regulatory T cells. This second report adds: Primers: 52 TRBV forward and 13 TRBJ reverse.

The receptor was derived from a human donor in good health. Sequencing used Tregs sorted from blood.

The CDR3 nucleotides read TGTGCCAGTAGTATATCCAGGGGGCGAGTTTCCGCAGATACGCAGTATTTT. Its translation is CASSISRGRVSADTQYF. The chain couples TRBV19 to TRBJ2-3; 8 nucleotides agree with TRBD1. CDR1 LNHDA and CDR2 SQIVND come from the germline V gene (reference sequence). With V trimmed by 2 bases and J by 4 bases, 11 bases remained unmatched. The CDR3 consists of 17 residues.